The 20 T cell receptor beta chains in this list originate from one sample, sequenced in a study of CD8 T cells in Susac syndrome. Random-hexamer reverse transcription was applied to roughly 0.45 to 1 ug RNA. Each CDR3 protein is one row after TCRdb ran MiXCR on the immunoSEQ multiplex PCR reads. The repertoire holds 150,000 to 200,000 distinct CDR3 sequences, with approximately 93% as singletons. The specimen was CD4+ T cells from PBMCs. These receptors all come from a human donor with multiple sclerosis.

The chain has TRBV4-1 and TRBJ2-3; D is possibly TRBD2 (5 bases). Trimming removed 2 bases at V and 6 bases at J, with 9 bases between. There are 13 residues in the CDR3. Germline V CDR1 and CDR2: MGHRA, YSYEKL. In nucleotides, the CDR3 is TGCGCCAGCAGCCAAACTAGGGAGGATACGCAGTATTTT. It encodes CASSQTREDTQYF.

A note on this clonotype: An end of the junction does not agree with germline; a read error may underlie this. The chain uses TRBV12-3 or TRBV12-4 and TRBJ1-1; a weak D match, TRBD1 (5 bases). This CDR3 is built from 14 residues. The CDR3 reads CASSLGRWNTEVFF. The CDR3 DNA reads TGTGCCAGCAGTTTGGGACGGTGGAACACTGAAGTTTTCTTT.

This clonotype occurred once. The rearrangement links TRBV20-1 to TRBJ2-7; a possible D gene is TRBD2 (5 bases). Germline-derived CDR1 and CDR2 are DFQATT and SNEGSKA (reference sequence). Trimming pared 2 bases from V and 0 bases from J, leaving 17 bases between. The CDR3 sequence is 16 residues long. CDR3 in amino acids: CSARPIRQRSSYEQYF. The CDR3 nucleotides are TGCAGTGCTAGACCCATCCGGCAGCGGAGCTCCTACGAGCAGTACTTC.

This chain uses TRBV10-3 with TRBJ1-5; perhaps TRBD1 as D (6 bases). Trimming shortened V by 0 bases and J by 5 bases, and 8 bases separated the two germline ends. The CDR3 totals 14 residues. Germline V gene sequence: CDR1 ENHRY, CDR2 SYGVKD. The CDR3 is CAISESRGDQPQHF. The CDR3 DNA sequence: TGTGCCATCAGTGAGTCGAGGGGGGATCAGCCCCAGCATTTT.

The rearrangement uses TRBV7-9 and TRBJ2-1; maybe TRBD1 (5 bases). V was shortened by 1 base and J by 0 bases, with 7 bases between the two germline ends. Germline loops: CDR1 SEHNR, CDR2 FQNEAQ (reference sequence). The CDR3 is 15 residues long. The CDR3 coding sequence is TGTGCCAGCAGCTTAGGTGACAGCTCCTACAATGAGCAGTTCTTC. This sequence encodes CASSLGDSSYNEQFF.

The CDR3 region is CASSATSGRPSVPLYNEQFF. The CDR3 DNA reads as TGTGCCAGCAGCGCAACTAGCGGGAGGCCCTCAGTCCCCTTGTACAATGAGCAGTTCTTC. The rearrangement uses TRBV5-6 and TRBJ2-1; TRBD2 aligns across 12 bases. Trimming took 4 bases from V and 4 from J; bases not matched to a gene: 18. This CDR3 comprises 20 residues. Germline loops: CDR1 SGHDT, CDR2 YYEEEE.

The rearrangement joins TRBV30 to TRBJ2-1; D gene unclear. This CDR3 spans 10 amino acids. V was shortened by 3 bases and J by 8 bases, with 5 bases between the two germline ends. Germline lookup yields CDR1 GTSNPN and CDR2 SVGIG (reference sequence). The CDR3: CAWRVHEQFF. In DNA form, the CDR3 reads TGTGCCTGGAGGGTCCATGAGCAGTTCTTC.

This chain connects TRBV29-1 to TRBJ1-1, with D tentatively TRBD1 (5 bases). The CDR3 has 13 amino acids. Deletions cut 3 bases from V and 2 bases from J, with 10 bases between. Germline V gene lookup returns CDR1 SQVTM and CDR2 ANQGSEA. CDR3 in DNA: TGCAGCGTTGACAGGGTACCCAACACTGAAGCTTTCTTT. Amino acids: CSVDRVPNTEAFF.

This chain connects TRBV7-6 to TRBJ2-2; TRBD2 agrees at 7 bases. The CDR3 consists of 16 residues. Germline CDR1 reads SGHVS; CDR2 reads FNYEAQ. Trimming removed 2 bases from V and 1 base from J; junction bases left unmatched: 4. CDR3: CASSLSPSGNTGELFF. The CDR3 region has the DNA TGTGCCAGCAGCTTATCACCTAGCGGGAACACCGGGGAGCTGTTTTTT.

V and J are TRBV10-1 and TRBJ2-3; D call uncertain. V lost 0 bases to trimming and J lost 1 base, with 11 bases between them. The CDR3 runs to 16 residues. Germline assignment: CDR1 WNHNN and CDR2 SYGVQD (reference sequence). CDR3 DNA: TGCGCCAGCAGTGAGTCTCACACGGTCCGCACAGATACGCAGTATTTT. It codes for CASSESHTVRTDTQYF.

The chain carries TRBV30 and TRBJ1-1; a possible D gene is TRBD1 (5 bases). Germline V gene sequence: CDR1 GTSNPN, CDR2 SVGIG (reference sequence). The CDR3 contains 15 residues. V was shortened by 0 bases and J by 5 bases, with 16 bases between the two germline ends. The CDR3 protein is CAWSVRGRANTEAFF. Here the CDR3 DNA reads TGTGCCTGGAGTGTACGTGGCAGGGCGAATACTGAAGCTTTCTTT.

The rearrangement uses TRBV10-3 and TRBJ1-2, with 7 bases matching TRBD1. V dropped 6 bases and J dropped 2; count of bases not matched to a gene: 6. CDR1 and CDR2 from the germline V gene are ENHRY and SYGVKD. The CDR3 has 14 amino acids. In DNA, the CDR3 is TGTGCCATCAGCTATTCAGGGGGGAACTATGGCTACACCTTC. This sequence encodes CAISYSGGNYGYTF.

The chain uses TRBV2 and TRBJ1-2, with 9 bases that match TRBD1. V gave up 2 bases and J gave up 2 bases; unmatched junction bases: 9. Germline CDR1 SNHLY, CDR2 FYNNEI. The CDR3 is 17 amino acids. The CDR3 reads CASSERWYRGRNYGYTF. The DNA of the CDR3 is TGTGCCAGCAGTGAAAGGTGGTACAGGGGGCGGAACTATGGCTACACCTTC.

V usage is TRBV5-1 and J usage is TRBJ2-1; no clear D gene. The CDR3 runs to 11 residues. CDR1 and CDR2 from the germline V gene are SGHRS and YFSETQ. Between the trimmed V and J ends, which lost 2 bases and 6 bases, there was a span of 3 bases. The chain's CDR3 is CASSFGNEQFF. CDR3 coding DNA: TGCGCCAGCAGCTTCGGCAATGAGCAGTTCTTC. The whole variable domain, filled in from reference TRBV5-1 and TRBJ2-1, reads KAGVTQTPRYLIKTRGQQVTLSCSPISGHRSVSWYQQTPGQGLQFLFEYFSETQRNKGNFPGRFSGRQFSNSRSEMNVSTLELGDSALYLCASSFGNEQFFGPGTRLTVL.

The chain recombines TRBV27 with TRBJ1-2; no definite D call. Trimming left V 2 bases short and J 1 base short, with 8 bases between. The CDR3 extends over 14 amino acids. The V gene's germline CDR1 is MNHEY and CDR2 SMNVEV (reference sequence). The CDR3 DNA follows: TGTGCCAGCAGTTTAACTCACAATAACTATGGCTACACCTTC. Translated, it gives CASSLTHNNYGYTF.

The genes are TRBV7-2 and TRBJ1-1, with D tentatively TRBD1 (6 bases). CDR1 SGHTA and CDR2 FQGNSA come from the germline V gene. The CDR3 covers 14 residues. V was cut by 7 bases and J by 4 bases, with 16 bases left in between. CDR3 nucleotides: TGTGCCAGCAACGGTGGGGGGCAGCTCACTGAAGCTTTCTTT. Protein: CASNGGGQLTEAFF.

The chain has TRBV11-2 and TRBJ1-4; D is undetermined. This CDR3 is built from 12 residues. From germline, CDR1 is SGHAT and CDR2 FQNNGV. Trimming shortened V by 6 bases and J by 5 bases, and 7 bases separated the two germline ends. CDR3 protein: CASSGSNEKLFF. CDR3 nucleotide sequence: TGTGCCAGCAGTGGGTCAAATGAAAAACTGTTTTTT.

The rearrangement uses TRBV6-2 or TRBV6-3 and TRBJ1-2; possible D gene TRBD1, 5 bases. There are 14 residues in the CDR3. Trimming left V 0 bases short and J 3 bases short, with 8 bases between. Germline V gene sequence: CDR1 MNHEY, CDR2 SVGEGT. CDR3 sequence: CASSYSGDHYGYTF. The CDR3 DNA reads as TGTGCCAGCAGTTACTCGGGGGACCACTATGGCTACACCTTC.

The chain employs TRBV20-1 and TRBJ1-2; D might be TRBD1 (5 bases). The ends were cut back, 5 bases at V and 2 bases at J, with 12 bases in the middle. Germline CDR1 is DFQATT and CDR2 is SNEGSKA (reference sequence). This CDR3 has 13 amino acids. The CDR3 sequence is CSAYGTGNYGYTF. CDR3 sequence (DNA): TGCAGTGCTTACGGGACTGGAAACTATGGCTACACCTTC.

The rearrangement joins TRBV20-1 to TRBJ2-7, with 8 positions matching TRBD2. CDR1 DFQATT and CDR2 SNEGSKA come from the germline V gene (reference sequence). J was trimmed by 4 bases and V by 5 bases; bases with no gene match: 7. CDR3 size: 13 residues. CDR3 loop: CSAPTSGTYEQYF. CDR3 coding DNA: TGCAGTGCTCCTACTAGCGGAACATACGAGCAGTACTTC.